These 19 T cell receptor beta chains were sequenced from one sample in a study of OX40 agonist ivuxolimab in advanced cancers. Receptor amplification or capture employed the immunoSEQ multiplex PCR assay. The table was pulled from immuneACCESS by TCRdb, which kept in-frame rearrangements only. Such tables lose some clones; where checked, under half of the loss comes from unresolved V genes, and the rest has no known cause. This sample comprises 30,000 to 35,000 clones, roughly nine tenths of them detected only once. 35% to 45% of the sample belongs to the ten largest clones. Material: CD4+ or CD8+ T cells sorted from blood, obtained in a trial of the OX40 agonist ivuxolimab. These receptors originate from an adult with an advanced solid tumor such as melanoma, head and neck, liver or kidney cancer.

The rearrangement joins TRBV15 to TRBJ1-5, with a tentative D call TRBD1 (6 bases). CDR1 and CDR2 (germline): LNHNV, YYDKDF (reference sequence). Trimming stripped 1 base from V and 0 bases from J, with 7 bases between. The CDR3 is made up of 15 amino acids. CDR3 region: CATSRGQDSNQPQHF. The DNA of the CDR3 is TGTGCCACCAGCAGAGGACAGGATAGCAATCAGCCCCAGCATTTT.

The chain has TRBV29-1 and TRBJ2-1, with D possibly TRBD2 on 6 matching bases. The germline V and J ends were trimmed by 6 bases and 7 bases, with 19 bases remaining between them. Germline-derived CDR1 and CDR2 are SQVTM and ANQGSEA. The CDR3 loop spans 14 amino acids. CDR3 DNA: TGCAGCGTCGCCCGCATCGGGGGTCGAAATGAGCAGTTCTTC. It codes for CSVARIGGRNEQFF.

In this sample, this clone turned up a few times. This chain uses TRBV9 with TRBJ1-1; 7 bases match TRBD1. This CDR3 has 14 residues. The J segment lost 2 bases and the V segment lost 1 base, leaving 2 bases of the junction unmatched. CDR1 is SGDLS and CDR2 is YYNGEE in the germline V gene. The CDR3 DNA reads as TGTGCCAGCAGCGTATCAGGGGGAAACACTGAAGCTTTCTTT. It yields the protein CASSVSGGNTEAFF.

The chain joins TRBV11-2 to TRBJ2-3; 8 bases align to TRBD1. The CDR3 spans 16 residues. Germline values: CDR1 SGHAT, CDR2 FQNNGV. V was pared by 5 bases and J by 1 base, with 8 bases of the junction left unmatched. This CDR3 is CASSKDRGIGTDTQYF. The CDR3 DNA is TGTGCCAGCAGCAAAGACAGGGGAATTGGCACAGATACGCAGTATTTT.

The rearrangement uses TRBV27 and TRBJ2-7; 10 nucleotides line up with TRBD1. V was clipped by 2 bases and J by 4 bases; unmatched bases: 2. The CDR3 length is 14 residues. The germline V gene has CDR1 MNHEY and CDR2 SMNVEV (reference sequence). CDR3 DNA sequence: TGTGCCAGCAGTTTAGGGACAGGGGAGTACGAGCAGTACTTC. Translation: CASSLGTGEYEQYF.

CDR3 protein: CASSSASYEQYF. CDR3 bases: TGTGCCAGCAGCTCCGCATCTTACGAGCAGTACTTC. V is TRBV11-2 and J is TRBJ2-7; unclear D gene. The CDR3 has 12 residues. V dropped 4 bases and J dropped 4 bases, with 8 bases sitting between them. CDR1 and CDR2 (germline): SGHAT, FQNNGV.

The rearrangement links TRBV28 to TRBJ1-2; D unresolved. CDR1 and CDR2 (germline): MDHEN, SYDVKM. This CDR3 spans 11 amino acids. Trimming took off 6 bases at V and 7 bases at J, with 9 bases between the two ends. The CDR3 reads CASSPSSGYTF. DNA of the CDR3: TGTGCCAGCAGCCCGAGTAGTGGCTACACCTTC.

The chain employs TRBV18 and TRBJ2-3; 8 nucleotides align to TRBD2. CDR3 length equals 15 residues. CDR1 KGHSH and CDR2 LQKENI come from the germline V gene. With V trimmed by 10 bases and J by 4 bases, 13 bases remained unmatched. CDR3 coding DNA: TGTGCCACCGTACGGAGCGGGGGTGTGTCAGATACGCAGTATTTT. This sequence encodes CATVRSGGVSDTQYF.

This sequence joins TRBV6-5 and TRBJ1-1, with D hard to call. The V end was cut by 0 bases, the J end by 6 bases, with 8 bases between. CDR3 length equals 13 residues. Germline V lookup: CDR1 MNHEY, CDR2 SVGAGI. CDR3 coding DNA: TGTGCCAGCAGTTACTCTTGGAATGCTGAAGCTTTCTTT. This encodes CASSYSWNAEAFF.

Concerning this clone itself: At one of its ends the junction is not consistent with the germline gene, which may arise from a read error. The chain joins TRBV6-1 to TRBJ1-5; no definite D call. Looked up from germline, CDR1 is MNHNS and CDR2 is SASEGT. The CDR3 runs to 15 residues. CDR3 residues: CASREAGLRNQPQHF. The CDR3 DNA follows: TGTGCCAGCAGGGAAGCCGGGTTACGCAATCAGCCCCAGCATTTT.

The chain uses TRBV10-3 and TRBJ2-1; D is possibly TRBD1 (5 bases). This CDR3 region has 12 residues. The ends were cut back, 3 bases at V and 6 bases at J, with 6 bases in the middle. Germline values: CDR1 ENHRY, CDR2 SYGVKD. For the CDR3, the DNA is TGTGCCATCAGTGACAGGGTCAATGAGCAGTTCTTC. It yields the protein CAISDRVNEQFF.

The V and J genes are TRBV7-9 and TRBJ1-1, with a tentative D call TRBD1 (5 bases). Germline lookup yields CDR1 SEHNR and CDR2 FQNEAQ (reference sequence). The CDR3 is 14 residues long. Trimming stripped 1 base from V and 3 bases from J, with 9 bases between. The chain's CDR3 is CASSLVMGHTEAFF. The CDR3 nucleotides read TGTGCCAGCAGCTTAGTCATGGGGCACACTGAAGCTTTCTTT.

V and J are TRBV19 and TRBJ2-2; D uncertain. V was shortened by 5 bases and J by 1 base, with 11 bases between the two germline ends. The CDR3 sequence is 15 residues long. Germline lookup yields CDR1 LNHDA and CDR2 SQIVND (reference sequence). The CDR3 nucleotides are TGTGCCAGTAGTTTCCACGACGGGAACACCGGGGAGCTGTTTTTT. Encoded protein: CASSFHDGNTGELFF.

This chain connects TRBV11-3 to TRBJ1-5, with TRBD1 as a possible D gene (6 bases). With 5 bases removed from V and 4 bases from J, the gap between germline ends came to 21 bases. Germline CDR1 SGHNT, CDR2 YENEEA. The CDR3 totals 17 residues. The CDR3 coding sequence is TGTGCCAGCAGCACTAGTCAGGGGCCGCGGGAAAATCAGCCCCAGCATTTT. Its translation: CASSTSQGPRENQPQHF.

The chain uses TRBV2 and TRBJ2-1; D is perhaps TRBD1 or TRBD2 (6 bases each). The germline CDR1 and CDR2 sequences are SNHLY and FYNNEI. This CDR3 has 14 amino acids. Deletions cut 10 bases from V and 6 bases from J, with 19 bases between. The CDR3 sequence: CANTGDTLSNEQFF. The CDR3 nucleotides are TGTGCCAATACGGGGGACACGCTTAGCAATGAGCAGTTCTTC.

The chain links TRBV29-1 to TRBJ1-5; D gene ambiguous. The V gene lost 6 bases and the J gene lost 5 bases, with 11 bases spanning the gap. Germline CDR1 reads SQVTM; CDR2 reads ANQGSEA. This CDR3 region has 12 residues. The CDR3 DNA is TGCAGCGTAGAGGGTGAGGATCAGCCCCAGCATTTT. This translates into CSVEGEDQPQHF.

A word on this clone: One end of the junction fails to match germline, which may point to a read error. The chain combines TRBV4-1 with TRBJ2-7; D uncertain. Germline V gene data show CDR1 as MGHRA and CDR2 as YSYEKL. This CDR3 is 12 amino acids long. CDR3 DNA: TGCGCCAGCAGCCAAGAGGGAACAGACCATCTCTTC. This sequence encodes CASSQEGTDHLF.

CDR3 loop: CASSIFAGASTDTQYF. In DNA, the CDR3 is TGTGCCAGCAGCATTTTTGCGGGGGCTAGCACAGATACGCAGTATTTT. This chain connects TRBV9 to TRBJ2-3, with D perhaps matching TRBD2 (7 bases). The CDR3 runs to 16 residues. V lost 4 bases and J lost 0, with 15 bases in between. CDR1 SGDLS and CDR2 YYNGEE come from the germline V gene.

The J gene is TRBJ1-4, the V gene TRBV7-9; D unresolved. Looked up from germline, CDR1 is SEHNR and CDR2 is FQNEAQ (reference sequence). V was trimmed by 4 bases and J by 8 bases, leaving 17 bases between them. The CDR3 length is 15 residues. Written as DNA, the CDR3 is TGTGCCAGCAGCTCCTCGCTGTGGGGAACCGAAAAACTGTTTTTT. This gives the protein CASSSSLWGTEKLFF.